This T cell receptor beta chain came from a study of cytomegalovirus exposure and HLA in healthy donors. Primers: 60 Vbeta forward and 13 Jbeta reverse. Sequenced by immunoSEQ multiplex PCR; TCRdb stores in-frame clones only, minus some. The sample has 90,000 to 100,000 clones, under 80% seen once; the top ten hold roughly 2%. Germline V CDR1 and CDR2: LNHNV, YYDKDF (reference sequence). The CDR3 runs to 16 residues. The V and J ends lost 8 bases and 5 bases, in that order; junction bases with no gene match: 15. Turning to this clone: Its antigen is unknown.

Study-wide findings and caveats: A likely sequencing artifact accounted for one observed cluster of highly shared sequence variants. For most TCR sequences rarity was the rule, although some public TCRs occurred in many donors.

The clonotype originates from a man between 35 and 55 years old in good health and CMV-seronegative. This rearrangement joins TRBV15 to TRBJ2-1; 7 nucleotides match TRBD1. What was sequenced was PBMCs. The CDR3 spells CATANLTGRPNNEQFF. CDR3 DNA sequence: TGTGCCACCGCAAATTTGACAGGGAGACCGAACAATGAGCAGTTCTTC.